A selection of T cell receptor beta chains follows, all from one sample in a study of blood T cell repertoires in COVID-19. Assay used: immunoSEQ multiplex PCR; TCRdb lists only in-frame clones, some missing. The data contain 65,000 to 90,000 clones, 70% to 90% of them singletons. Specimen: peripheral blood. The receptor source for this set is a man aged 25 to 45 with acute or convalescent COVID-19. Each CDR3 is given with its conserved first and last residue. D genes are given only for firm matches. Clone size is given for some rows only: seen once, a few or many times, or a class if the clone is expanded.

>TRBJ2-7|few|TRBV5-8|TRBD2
TGTGCCAGCAGCTCAATTGGCGGGACTAGCGTATACGAGCAGTACTTC
CASSSIGGTSVYEQYF
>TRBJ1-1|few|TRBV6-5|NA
TGTGCCAGCAGTCCCGAGGGAAACACTGAAGCTTTCTTT
CASSPEGNTEAFF
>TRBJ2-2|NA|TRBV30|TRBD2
TGTGCCTGGAAAAGCGGGAGGTCGAACACCGGGGAGCTGTTTTTT
CAWKSGRSNTGELFF
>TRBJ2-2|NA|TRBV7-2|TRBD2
TGTGCCAGCAGCCCCTCTAGCGGGAACACCGGGGAGCTGTTTTTT
CASSPSSGNTGELFF
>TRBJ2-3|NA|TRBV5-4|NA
TGTGCCAGCAGCTACGCGAATACGCAGTATTTT
CASSYANTQYF
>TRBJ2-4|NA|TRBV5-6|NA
TGTGCCAGCAGCTTGGCCCCCGCAGGTGGTGGATCCAAAAACATTCAGTACTTC
CASSLAPAGGGSKNIQYF
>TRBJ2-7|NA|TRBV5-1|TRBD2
TGCGCCAGCACAGGGACCCAGGGAGGGTACGAGCAGTACTTC
CASTGTQGGYEQYF
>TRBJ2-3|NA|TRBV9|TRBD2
TGTGCCAGCAGCGTAGCTTTCGGGGGGGGGACAGATACGCAGTATTTT
CASSVAFGGGTDTQYF
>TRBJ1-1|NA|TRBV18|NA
TGTGCCAGCTCACCTCGACAGGATAACGGTGAAGCTTTCTTT
CASSPRQDNGEAFF
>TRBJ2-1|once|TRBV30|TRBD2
TGTGCCTGGCAACCAAGCGGGAGGGAAAATGAGCAGTTCTTC
CAWQPSGRENEQFF
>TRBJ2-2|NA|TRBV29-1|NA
TGCAGCGTTGAAACGCGGGGCCCGGGGTTGGGGAACACCGGGGAGCTGTTTTTT
CSVETRGPGLGNTGELFF
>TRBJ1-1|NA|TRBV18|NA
TGTGCCAGCTCTCTCGACAGGAACACTGAAGCTTTCTTT
CASSLDRNTEAFF
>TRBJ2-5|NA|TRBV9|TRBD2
TGTGCCAGCAGCCCCACCGGGGGGGGAGAGACCCAGTACTTC
CASSPTGGGETQYF
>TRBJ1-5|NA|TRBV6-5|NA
TGTGCCAGCAGTCATCAGGGAACAAATCAGCCCCAGCATTTT
CASSHQGTNQPQHF
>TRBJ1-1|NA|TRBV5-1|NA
TGCGCCAGCGCCCCCTCGGTACCGAACACTGAAGCTTTCTTT
CASAPSVPNTEAFF
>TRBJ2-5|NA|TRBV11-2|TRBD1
TGTGCCAGCAGGGGGACAGGAAACCAAGAGACCCAGTACTTC
CASRGTGNQETQYF
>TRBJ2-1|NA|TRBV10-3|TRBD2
TGTGCCATCAGTGTAGCGGGAGCCAATGAGCAGTTCTTC
CAISVAGANEQFF
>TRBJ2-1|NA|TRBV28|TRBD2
TGTGCCAGCAGAGCGGGAGGCCCCTCGGAGCAGTTCTTC
CASRAGGPSEQFF
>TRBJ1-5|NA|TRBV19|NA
TGTGCCAGTACCCCGGTCGGGAAACAGCCCCAGCATTTT
CASTPVGKQPQHF
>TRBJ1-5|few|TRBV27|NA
TGTGCCAGCAGTTTATTCGCCAGGGATCAGCCCCAGCATTTT
CASSLFARDQPQHF
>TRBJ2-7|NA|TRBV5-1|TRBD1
TGCGCCAGCGGGCCTTGGACAGGGCCCTCCTACGAGCAGTACTTC
CASGPWTGPSYEQYF
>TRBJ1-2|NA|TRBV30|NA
TGTGCCTGGAGTATTGGACATGGCGCTAACTATGGCTACACCTTC
CAWSIGHGANYGYTF
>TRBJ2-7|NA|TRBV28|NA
TGTGCCACAGGAGGGCCAGCTTACGAGCAGTACTTC
CATGGPAYEQYF
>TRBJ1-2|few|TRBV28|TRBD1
TGTGCCAGCAGTATACTACAGGGACAGGGGATCTCAGCAGGAGGCTACACCTTC
CASSILQGQGISAGGYTF
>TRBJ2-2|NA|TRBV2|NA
TGTGCCAGTTCGGGACTCCCTCTTACCGGGGAGCTGTTTTTT
CASSGLPLTGELFF
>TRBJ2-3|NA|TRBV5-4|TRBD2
TGTGCCAGCAGCTTGGAATGGCGGGAGGGCCGCGGACGGACAGATACGCAGTATTTT
CASSLEWREGRGRTDTQYF
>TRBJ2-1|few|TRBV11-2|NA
TGTGCCAGCAGCCGTAGGGGGTGGACGCCTCGTGAGCAGTTCTTC
CASSRRGWTPREQFF
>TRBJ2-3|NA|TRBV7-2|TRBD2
TGTGCCAGCAGCTTAGCGTGGGGACTAGATCTTCCAGATACGCAGTATTTT
CASSLAWGLDLPDTQYF
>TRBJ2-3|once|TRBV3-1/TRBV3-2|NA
TGTGCCAGCAGCCAAGTTTCTAAATCCCGAACCCCCTCGCCTTGCACAGATACGCAGTATTTT
CASSQVSKSRTPSPCTDTQYF
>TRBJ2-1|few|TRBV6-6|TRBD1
TGTGCCAGCAGTTACCCCCAGGGGACAGGCCCAGAGCAGTTCTTC
CASSYPQGTGPEQFF
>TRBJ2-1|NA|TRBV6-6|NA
TGTGCCAGCAGAGGGAAAGGGGGGGGTGAGCAGTTCTTC
CASRGKGGGEQFF
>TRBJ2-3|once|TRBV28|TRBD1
TGTGCCAGCAGCCCGGGACAGACTAGCACAGATACGCAGTATTTT
CASSPGQTSTDTQYF
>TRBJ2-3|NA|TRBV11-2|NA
TGTGCCAGCAGTCAAACAGATACGCAGTATTTT
CASSQTDTQYF
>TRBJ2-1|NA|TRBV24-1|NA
TGTGCCACCAGTGATTTGCGTGACCAGGGTAATGAGCAGTTCTTC
CATSDLRDQGNEQFF
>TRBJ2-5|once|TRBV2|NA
TGTGCCAGCAGCGTGCAGGTTGAGACCCAGTACTTC
CASSVQVETQYF
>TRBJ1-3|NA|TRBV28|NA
TGTGCCAGCAGTTTCCAGGGTATGAACACCATATATTTT
CASSFQGMNTIYF
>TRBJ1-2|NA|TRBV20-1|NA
TGCAGTGCCCGGGGAGATTGGGGCTACACCTTC
CSARGDWGYTF
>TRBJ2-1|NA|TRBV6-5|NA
TGTGCCAGCAGGCCGACGGAGGGGATCATCAATGAGCAGTTCTTC
CASRPTEGIINEQFF
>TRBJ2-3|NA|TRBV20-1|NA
TGCAGTGCTAGTTGGGCTCAGGGTAGAGATACGCAGTATTTT
CSASWAQGRDTQYF
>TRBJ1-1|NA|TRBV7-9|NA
TGTGCCAGCACTAGAGGAGGGGAGAACACTGAAGCTTTCTTT
CASTRGGENTEAFF
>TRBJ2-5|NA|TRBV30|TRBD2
TGTGCCTGGAGTTGGGATCGTGGACTAGCGGGGATAGATCAAGAGACCCAGTACTTC
CAWSWDRGLAGIDQETQYF
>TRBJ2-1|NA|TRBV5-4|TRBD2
TGTGCCAGCAGCTTGTCGGGAGGGCGAGTCGGTGAGCAGTTCTTC
CASSLSGGRVGEQFF
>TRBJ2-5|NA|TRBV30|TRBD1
TGTGCCTGGAGTCCCGGGACAGGGATTGACCAGTACTTC
CAWSPGTGIDQYF
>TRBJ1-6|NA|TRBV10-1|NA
TGCGCCAGCACCAACCGGACAGCGAGCGATTCACCCCTCCACTTT
CASTNRTASDSPLHF
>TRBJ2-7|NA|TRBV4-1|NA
TGCGCCAGCAGCCAAAGTCCCGACAGCCTCTCCTACGAGCAGTACTTC
CASSQSPDSLSYEQYF
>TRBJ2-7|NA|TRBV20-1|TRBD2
TGCAGTGCTAGTCCTTCGTCGGGAGGGCCCTACGAGCAGTACTTC
CSASPSSGGPYEQYF
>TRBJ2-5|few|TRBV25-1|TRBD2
TGTGCCAGCAGTGCTCCTAGCGGGCCCACCCGGTGGACCCAGTACTTC
CASSAPSGPTRWTQYF
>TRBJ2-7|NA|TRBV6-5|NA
TGTGCCAGCCAAAGCAGGGATGGTCCCTACGAGCAGTACTTC
CASQSRDGPYEQYF
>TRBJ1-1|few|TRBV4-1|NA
TGCGCCAGCAGCCAAGGCTTACGGGAGATAAACACTGAAGCTTTCTTT
CASSQGLREINTEAFF
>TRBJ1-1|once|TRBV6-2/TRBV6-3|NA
TGTGCCAGCAGTTACACGGTGGGCGAAGCTTTCTTT
CASSYTVGEAFF
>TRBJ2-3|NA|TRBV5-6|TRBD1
TGTGCCAGCAGCCAGCGGGACAGGGTAACAGATACGCAGTATTTT
CASSQRDRVTDTQYF
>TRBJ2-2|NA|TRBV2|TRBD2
TGTGCCAGCTATCTTGGGGACTACCCCACCGGGGAGCTGTTTTTT
CASYLGDYPTGELFF
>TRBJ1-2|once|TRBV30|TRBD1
TGTGCCACGGATCAGGGGGGCCCCTATGGCTACACCTTC
CATDQGGPYGYTF